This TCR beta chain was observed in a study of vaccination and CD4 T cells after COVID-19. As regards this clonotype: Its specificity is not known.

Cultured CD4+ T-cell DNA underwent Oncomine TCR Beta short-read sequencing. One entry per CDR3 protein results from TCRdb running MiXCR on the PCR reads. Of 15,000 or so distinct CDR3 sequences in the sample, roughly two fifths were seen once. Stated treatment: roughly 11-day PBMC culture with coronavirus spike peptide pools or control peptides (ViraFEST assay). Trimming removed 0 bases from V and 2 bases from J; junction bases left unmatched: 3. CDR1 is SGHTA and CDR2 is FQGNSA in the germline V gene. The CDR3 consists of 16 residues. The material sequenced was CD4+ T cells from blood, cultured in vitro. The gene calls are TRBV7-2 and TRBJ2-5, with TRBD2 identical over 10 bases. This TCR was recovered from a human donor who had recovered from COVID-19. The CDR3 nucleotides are TGTGCCAGCAGCTTAGCGGCTAGCGGGGGACAAGAGACCCAGTACTTC. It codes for CASSLAASGGQETQYF.